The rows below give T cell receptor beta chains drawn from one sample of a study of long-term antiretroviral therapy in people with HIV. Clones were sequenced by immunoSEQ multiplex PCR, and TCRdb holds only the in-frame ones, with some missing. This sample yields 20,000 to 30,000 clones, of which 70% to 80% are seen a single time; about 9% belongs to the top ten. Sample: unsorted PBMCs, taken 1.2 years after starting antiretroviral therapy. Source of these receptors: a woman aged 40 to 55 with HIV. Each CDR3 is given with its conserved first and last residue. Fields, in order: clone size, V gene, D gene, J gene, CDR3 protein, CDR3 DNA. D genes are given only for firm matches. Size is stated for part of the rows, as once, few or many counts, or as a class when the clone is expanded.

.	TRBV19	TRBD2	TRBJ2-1	CASSRSGGATNEQFF	TGTGCCAGTAGTCGTAGCGGGGGGGCCACAAATGAGCAGTTCTTC
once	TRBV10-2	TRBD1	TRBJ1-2	CASSAGQNYGYTF	TGCGCCAGCAGTGCGGGACAGAACTATGGCTACACCTTC
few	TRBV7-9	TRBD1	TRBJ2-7	CASSSTGGGYEQYF	TGTGCCAGCAGCTCGACAGGGGGCGGTTACGAGCAGTACTTC
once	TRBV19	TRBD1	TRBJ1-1	CASQQGKGGTEAFF	TGTGCCAGTCAACAGGGGAAAGGGGGCACTGAAGCTTTCTTT
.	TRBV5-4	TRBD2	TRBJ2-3	CASSSGLAGSTDTQYF	TGTGCCAGCAGCTCCGGACTAGCGGGTAGCACAGATACGCAGTATTTT
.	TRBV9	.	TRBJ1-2	CASSVDPGFYGYTF	TGTGCCAGCAGCGTAGATCCAGGGTTTTATGGCTACACCTTC
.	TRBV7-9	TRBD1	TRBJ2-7	CASGTGTSYEQYF	TGTGCCAGCGGGACAGGGACTTCCTACGAGCAGTACTTC
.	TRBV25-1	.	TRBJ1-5	CASSEYGGNQPQHF	TGTGCCAGCAGTGAATATGGTGGCAATCAGCCCCAGCATTTT
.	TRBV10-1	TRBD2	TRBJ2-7	CASSESLAGVEQYF	TGCGCCAGCAGTGAGTCTCTAGCGGGAGTTGAGCAGTACTTC
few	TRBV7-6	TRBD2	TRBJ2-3	CASSFSGEADTQYF	TGTGCCAGCAGCTTCAGCGGGGAGGCAGATACGCAGTATTTT
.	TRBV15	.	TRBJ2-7	CATSRAGYEQYF	TGTGCCACCAGCAGAGCTGGGTACGAGCAGTACTTC
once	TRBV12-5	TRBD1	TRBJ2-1	CASGSQGQTYNEQFF	TGTGCTAGTGGCTCTCAGGGACAGACGTACAATGAGCAGTTCTTC
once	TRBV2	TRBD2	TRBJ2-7	CASTGGTSYEQYF	TGTGCCAGCACGGGGGGGACCTCCTACGAGCAGTACTTC
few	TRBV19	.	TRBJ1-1	CASSANKNTEAFF	TGTGCCAGTAGTGCCAACAAGAACACTGAAGCTTTCTTT
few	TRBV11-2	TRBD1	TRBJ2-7	CASSSHIGTGYEQYF	TGTGCCAGCAGCTCCCACATCGGGACAGGGTACGAGCAGTACTTC
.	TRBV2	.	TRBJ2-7	CASSGVYEQYF	TGTGCCAGCAGTGGGGTCTACGAGCAGTACTTC
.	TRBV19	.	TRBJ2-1	CASNNMGDEQFF	TGTGCCAGTAATAACATGGGGGATGAGCAGTTCTTC
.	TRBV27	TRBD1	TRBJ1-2	CASSRQGAQGYTF	TGTGCCAGCAGTCGTCAGGGGGCGCAGGGCTACACCTTC
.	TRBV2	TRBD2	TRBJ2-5	CASKPSGGAQETQYF	TGTGCCAGCAAGCCTAGCGGGGGGGCCCAAGAGACCCAGTACTTC
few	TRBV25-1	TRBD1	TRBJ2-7	CASSKGQGTYEQYF	TGTGCCAGCAGTAAGGGACAGGGGACCTACGAGCAGTACTTC
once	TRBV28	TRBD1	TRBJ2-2	CASRTGGDTGELFF	TGTGCCAGCCGGACAGGGGGCGACACCGGGGAGCTGTTTTTT
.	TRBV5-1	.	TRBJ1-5	CASSPNDSPNQPQHF	TGCGCCAGCAGCCCGAATGACAGTCCAAATCAGCCCCAGCATTTT
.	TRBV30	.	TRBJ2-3	CAWSQLTDTQYF	TGTGCCTGGAGTCAGCTCACAGATACGCAGTATTTT
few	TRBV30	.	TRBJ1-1	CALQWVSEAFF	TGTGCCCTGCAGTGGGTTTCTGAAGCTTTCTTT
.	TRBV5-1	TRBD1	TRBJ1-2	CASSLTPGGYGYTF	TGCGCCAGCAGCTTGACCCCAGGGGGCTATGGCTACACCTTC
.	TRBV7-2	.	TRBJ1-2	CASSPDSDYGYTF	TGTGCCAGCAGTCCCGACTCCGACTATGGCTACACCTTC
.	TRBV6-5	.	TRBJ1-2	CASSKRAGDGYTF	TGTGCCAGCAGCAAGCGGGCAGGGGATGGCTACACCTTC
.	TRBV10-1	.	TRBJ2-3	CASSETRTDTQYF	TGCGCCAGCAGTGAGACCCGGACAGATACGCAGTATTTT
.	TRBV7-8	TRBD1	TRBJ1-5	CASSPTDRGSNQPQHF	TGTGCCAGCAGCCCCACCGACAGGGGAAGCAATCAGCCCCAGCATTTT
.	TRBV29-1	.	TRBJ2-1	CSVIGLLGHFEQFF	TGCAGCGTTATAGGTCTCCTGGGCCATTTTGAGCAGTTCTTC
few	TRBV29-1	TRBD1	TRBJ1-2	CSVLPGQGYGYTF	TGCAGCGTGTTGCCGGGACAGGGCTATGGCTACACCTTC
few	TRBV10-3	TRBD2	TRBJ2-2	CAIKGLAVNTGELFF	TGTGCCATCAAGGGACTAGCAGTGAACACCGGGGAGCTGTTTTTT
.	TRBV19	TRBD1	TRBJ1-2	CASSTRTGEGYGYTF	TGTGCCAGTAGTACCCGGACAGGGGAGGGCTATGGCTACACCTTC
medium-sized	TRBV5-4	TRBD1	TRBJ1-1	CASSLGTGVAEAFF	TGTGCCAGCAGCTTGGGGACAGGGGTCGCTGAAGCTTTCTTT
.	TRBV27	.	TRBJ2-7	CASSSVLSNYEQYF	TGTGCCAGCAGTTCGGTGCTTAGTAACTACGAGCAGTACTTC
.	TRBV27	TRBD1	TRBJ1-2	CASSFTKQGTYGYTF	TGTGCCAGCAGTTTTACAAAACAGGGGACCTATGGCTACACCTTC
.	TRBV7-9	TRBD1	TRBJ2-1	CASSLEGAEQFF	TGTGCCAGCAGCTTAGAGGGGGCTGAGCAGTTCTTC
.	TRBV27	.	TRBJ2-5	CASSSQETQYF	TGTGCCAGCAGTTCGCAAGAGACCCAGTACTTC
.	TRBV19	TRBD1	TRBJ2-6	CASRDRGGGANVLTF	TGTGCCAGTAGGGACAGGGGTGGTGGGGCCAACGTCCTGACTTTC
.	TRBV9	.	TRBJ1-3	CASSAHVLTGRTGNTIYF	TGTGCCAGCAGCGCTCACGTTTTAACAGGGCGGACTGGAAACACCATATATTTT
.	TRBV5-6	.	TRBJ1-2	CASSRDRYGYTF	TGTGCCAGCAGCAGAGACAGATATGGCTACACCTTC